This TCR beta chain derives from a study of early T cells in non-severe SARS-CoV-2 infection. Study-level points and caveats: VDJdb matching favored anti-spike CD8 responses, missing private and CD4 specificities.

This CDR3 is built from 11 residues. V trimming: 7 bases; J trimming: 8 bases; junction bases outside the gene matches: 2. Germline CDR1 SQVTM, CDR2 ANQGSEA. For this clonotype: The target antigen is unknown.

TCRdb analysed the 5' RACE reads with MiXCR anew, one entry per CDR3 protein. The table lists roughly 81,000 distinct CDR3 sequences, about 12% of them singletons. This TCR came from an adult who was a healthcare worker with PCR-confirmed SARS-CoV-2 infection or an uninfected control (not recorded which). The chain joins TRBV29-1 to TRBJ1-4; TRBD1 agrees at 9 bases. The sample consisted of whole blood. CDR3 nucleotide sequence: TGCAGCGGGACAGGGGACGAAAAACTGTTTTTT. This encodes CSGTGDEKLFF.